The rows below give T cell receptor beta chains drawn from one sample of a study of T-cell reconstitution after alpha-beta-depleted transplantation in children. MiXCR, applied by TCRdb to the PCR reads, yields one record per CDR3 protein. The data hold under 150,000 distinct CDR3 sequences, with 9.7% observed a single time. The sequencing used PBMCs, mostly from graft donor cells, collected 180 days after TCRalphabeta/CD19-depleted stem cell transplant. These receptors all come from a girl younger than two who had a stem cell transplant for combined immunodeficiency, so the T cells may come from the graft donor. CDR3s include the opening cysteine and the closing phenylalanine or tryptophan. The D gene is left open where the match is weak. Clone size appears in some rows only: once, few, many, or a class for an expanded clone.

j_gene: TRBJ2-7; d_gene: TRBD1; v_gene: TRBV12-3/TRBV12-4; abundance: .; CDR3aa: CASSLEGTAYEQYF; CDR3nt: TGTGCCAGCAGTTTAGAAGGGACAGCCTACGAGCAGTACTTC
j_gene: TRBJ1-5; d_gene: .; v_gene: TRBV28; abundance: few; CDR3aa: CASSSAESNQPQHF; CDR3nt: TGTGCCAGCAGTTCGGCGGAAAGCAATCAGCCCCAGCATTTT
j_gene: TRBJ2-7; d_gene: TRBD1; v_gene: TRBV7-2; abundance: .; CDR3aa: CASSPNPDRGLEQYF; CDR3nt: TGTGCCAGCAGCCCCAACCCGGACAGGGGGCTCGAGCAGTACTTC
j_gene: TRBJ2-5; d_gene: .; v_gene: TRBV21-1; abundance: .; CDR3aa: CASSKTPLGPQETQYF; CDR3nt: TGTGCCAGCAGCAAAACACCGCTGGGTCCCCAAGAGACCCAGTACTTC
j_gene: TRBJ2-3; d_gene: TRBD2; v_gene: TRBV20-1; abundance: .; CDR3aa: CSALGGMGGSTDTQYF; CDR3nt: TGCAGTGCCCTCGGCGGGATGGGGGGGAGCACAGATACGCAGTATTTT
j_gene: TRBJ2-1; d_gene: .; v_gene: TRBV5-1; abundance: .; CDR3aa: CASSLEAGRYNEQFF; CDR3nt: TGCGCCAGCAGCTTGGAGGCTGGAAGATACAATGAGCAGTTCTTC
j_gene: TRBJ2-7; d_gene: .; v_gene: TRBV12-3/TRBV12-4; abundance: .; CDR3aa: CASSSSDGLREQYF; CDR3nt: TGTGCCAGCAGTTCATCGGACGGGCTCCGGGAGCAGTACTTC
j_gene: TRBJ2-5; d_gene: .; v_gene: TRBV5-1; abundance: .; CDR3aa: CAGSELAGEETQYF; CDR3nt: TGCGCCGGCAGCGAACTAGCCGGGGAGGAGACCCAGTACTTC
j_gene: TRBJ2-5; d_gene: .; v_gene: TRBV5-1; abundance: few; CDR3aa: CASSWNRIQETQYF; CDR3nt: TGCGCCAGCAGCTGGAACCGAATCCAAGAGACCCAGTACTTC
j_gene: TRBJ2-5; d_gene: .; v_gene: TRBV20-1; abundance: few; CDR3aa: CSARVTGTGLAGGEETQYF; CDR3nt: TGCAGTGCTAGAGTCACGGGGACAGGGTTGGCGGGAGGGGAAGAGACCCAGTACTTC
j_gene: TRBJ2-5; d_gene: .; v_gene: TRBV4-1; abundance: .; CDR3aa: CASSLDVTASQETQYF; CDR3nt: TGCGCCAGCAGCTTGGACGTTACTGCCTCTCAAGAGACCCAGTACTTC
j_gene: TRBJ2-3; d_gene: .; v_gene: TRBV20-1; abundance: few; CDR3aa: CSARELGPTQYF; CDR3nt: TGCAGTGCTAGAGAACTCGGCCCTACGCAGTATTTT
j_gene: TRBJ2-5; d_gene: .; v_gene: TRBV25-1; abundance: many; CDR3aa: CASSGAPVRTQYF; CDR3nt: TGTGCCAGTTCGGGGGCTCCCGTTAGGACCCAGTACTTC
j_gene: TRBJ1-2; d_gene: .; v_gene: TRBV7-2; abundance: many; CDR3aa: CASSLVTQYYGYTF; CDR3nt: TGTGCCAGCAGCTTAGTTACCCAATACTATGGCTACACCTTC
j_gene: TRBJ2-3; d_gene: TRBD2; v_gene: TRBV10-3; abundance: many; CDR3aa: CASRLGEGDTQYF; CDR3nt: TGTGCCTCCAGACTGGGGGAGGGAGATACGCAGTATTTT
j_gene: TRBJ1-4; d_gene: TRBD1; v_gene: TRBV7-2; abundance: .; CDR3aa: CASSLTGEVGEKLFF; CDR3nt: TGTGCCAGCAGCTTAACAGGGGAGGTTGGTGAAAAACTGTTTTTT
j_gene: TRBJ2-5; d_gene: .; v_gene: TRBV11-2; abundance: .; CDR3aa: CASSTNPFQETQYF; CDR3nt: TGTGCCAGCAGCACTAACCCGTTCCAAGAGACCCAGTACTTC
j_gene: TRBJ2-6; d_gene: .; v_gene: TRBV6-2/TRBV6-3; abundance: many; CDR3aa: CASSQGRRITLSGANVLTF; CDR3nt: TGTGCCAGCAGCCAGGGACGGAGGATAACATTATCTGGGGCCAACGTCCTGACTTTC
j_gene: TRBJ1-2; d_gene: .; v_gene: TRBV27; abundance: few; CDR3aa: CASSFSGQQIRGYTF; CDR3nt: TGTGCCAGCAGTTTTTCTGGACAGCAGATTAGGGGCTACACCTTC
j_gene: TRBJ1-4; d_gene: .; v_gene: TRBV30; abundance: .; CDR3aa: CAWSVQEQFEKLFF; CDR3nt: TGTGCCTGGAGTGTACAGGAACAGTTCGAAAAACTGTTTTTT
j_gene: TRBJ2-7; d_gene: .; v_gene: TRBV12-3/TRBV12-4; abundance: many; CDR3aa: CASSSDIYEQYF; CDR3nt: TGTGCCAGCAGTTCGGACATCTACGAGCAGTACTTC
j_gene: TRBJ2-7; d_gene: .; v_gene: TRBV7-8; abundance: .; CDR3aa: CASSLWTAGGTYEQYF; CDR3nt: TGTGCCAGCAGCCTCTGGACCGCAGGTGGGACCTACGAGCAGTACTTC
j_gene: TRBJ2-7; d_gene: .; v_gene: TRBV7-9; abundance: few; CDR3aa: CASSSPPFAEQYF; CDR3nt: TGTGCCAGCAGCTCCCCCCCATTTGCTGAGCAGTACTTC
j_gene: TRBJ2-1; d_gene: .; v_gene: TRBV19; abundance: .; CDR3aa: CASSIPSRPYNEQFF; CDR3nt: TGTGCCAGTAGTATACCGAGCAGACCCTACAATGAGCAGTTCTTC
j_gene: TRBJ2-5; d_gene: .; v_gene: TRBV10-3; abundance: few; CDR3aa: CAISESGFSLQETQYF; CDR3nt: TGTGCCATCAGTGAGTCGGGTTTTTCATTACAAGAGACCCAGTACTTC
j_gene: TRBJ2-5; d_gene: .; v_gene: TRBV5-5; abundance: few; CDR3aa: CASSLEGQETQYF; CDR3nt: TGTGCCAGCAGCTTGGAGGGACAAGAGACCCAGTACTTC
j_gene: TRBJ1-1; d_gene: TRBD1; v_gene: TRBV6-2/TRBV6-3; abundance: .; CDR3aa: CASSRTGPMNTEAFF; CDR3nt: TGTGCCAGCAGTCGGACAGGCCCTATGAACACTGAAGCTTTCTTT
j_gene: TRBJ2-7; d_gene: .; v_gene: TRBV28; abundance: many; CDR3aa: CASSPRQEQYF; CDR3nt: TGTGCCAGCAGTCCCCGACAGGAGCAGTACTTC
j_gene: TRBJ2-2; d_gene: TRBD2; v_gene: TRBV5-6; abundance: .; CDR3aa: CASSLLAGAFGELFF; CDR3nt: TGTGCCAGCAGCTTACTAGCGGGAGCTTTCGGGGAGCTGTTTTTT
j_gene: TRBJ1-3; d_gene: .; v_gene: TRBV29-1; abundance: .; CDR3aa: CSVGGEAGNTIYF; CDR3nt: TGCAGCGTTGGGGGAGAAGCTGGAAACACCATATATTTT
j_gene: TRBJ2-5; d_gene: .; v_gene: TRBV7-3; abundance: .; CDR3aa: CASSLLRGVQETQYF; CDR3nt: TGTGCCAGCAGCTTACTGCGGGGCGTTCAAGAGACCCAGTACTTT
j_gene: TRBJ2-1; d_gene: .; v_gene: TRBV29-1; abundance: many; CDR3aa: CSVRYRFHEQFF; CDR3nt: TGCAGCGTTCGATACAGGTTTCATGAGCAGTTCTTC
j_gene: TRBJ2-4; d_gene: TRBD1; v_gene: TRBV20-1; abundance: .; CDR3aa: CSAFRPGGYLAKNIQYF; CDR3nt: TGCAGTGCTTTCAGACCAGGGGGTTACCTAGCCAAAAACATTCAGTACTTC
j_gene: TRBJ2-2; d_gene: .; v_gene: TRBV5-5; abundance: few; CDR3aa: CASSLGLNSGELFF; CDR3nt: TGTGCCAGCAGCTTGGGGCTAAACTCCGGGGAGCTGTTTTTT
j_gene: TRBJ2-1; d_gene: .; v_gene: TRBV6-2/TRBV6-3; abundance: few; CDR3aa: CASSYYTPSSYNEQFF; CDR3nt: TGTGCCAGCAGTTACTACACTCCCAGCTCCTACAATGAGCAGTTCTTC
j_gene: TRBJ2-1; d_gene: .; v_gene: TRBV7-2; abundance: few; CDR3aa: CASSLGPYPLDSYNEQFF; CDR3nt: TGTGCCAGCAGCTTAGGGCCGTACCCTCTGGACTCCTACAATGAGCAGTTCTTC
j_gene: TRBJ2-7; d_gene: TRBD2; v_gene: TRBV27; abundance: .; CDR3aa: CASSSRLALSSYEQYF; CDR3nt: TGTGCCAGCAGTTCAAGACTAGCGCTTAGCTCCTACGAGCAGTACTTC
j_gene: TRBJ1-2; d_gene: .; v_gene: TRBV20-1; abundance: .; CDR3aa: CSARFPSNYGYTF; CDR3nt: TGCAGTGCTAGGTTCCCATCTAACTATGGCTACACCTTC
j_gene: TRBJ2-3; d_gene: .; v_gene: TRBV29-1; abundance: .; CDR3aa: CSVGATTRTDTQYF; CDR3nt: TGCAGCGTTGGGGCTACCACCCGCACAGATACGCAGTATTTT
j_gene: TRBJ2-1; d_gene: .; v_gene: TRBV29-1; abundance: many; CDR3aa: CSVERAGNEQFF; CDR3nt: TGCAGCGTTGAAAGGGCGGGGAATGAGCAGTTCTTC
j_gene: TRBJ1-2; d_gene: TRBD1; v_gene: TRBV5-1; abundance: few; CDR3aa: CASSLEGQVIYGYTF; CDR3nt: TGCGCCAGCAGCTTGGAGGGACAGGTCATATATGGCTACACCTTC
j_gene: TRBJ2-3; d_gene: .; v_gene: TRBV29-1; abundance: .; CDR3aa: CSVESGPPITDTQYF; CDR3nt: TGCAGCGTTGAATCAGGGCCGCCTATCACAGATACGCAGTATTTT
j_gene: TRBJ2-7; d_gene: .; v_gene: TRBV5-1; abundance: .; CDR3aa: CASSLAHTGNHEQYF; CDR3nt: TGCGCCAGCAGCTTGGCCCACACAGGGAACCACGAGCAGTACTTC
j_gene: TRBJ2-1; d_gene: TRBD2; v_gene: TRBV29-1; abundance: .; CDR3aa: CSVDPSAGAYNEQFF; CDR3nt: TGCAGCGTTGACCCCTCAGCGGGGGCCTACAATGAGCAGTTCTTC
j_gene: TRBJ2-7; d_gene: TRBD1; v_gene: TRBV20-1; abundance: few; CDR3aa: CSAMGQGSYEQYF; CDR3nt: TGCAGTGCTATGGGACAGGGCTCCTACGAGCAGTACTTC
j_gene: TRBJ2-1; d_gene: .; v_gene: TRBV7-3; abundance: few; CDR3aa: CASSKGWGASSYNEQFF; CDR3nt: TGTGCCAGCAGCAAAGGTTGGGGGGCCAGCTCCTACAATGAGCAGTTCTTC
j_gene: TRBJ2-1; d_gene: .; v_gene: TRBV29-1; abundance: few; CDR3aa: CSAGTLYNEQFF; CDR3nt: TGCAGCGCCGGGACACTTTACAATGAGCAGTTCTTC
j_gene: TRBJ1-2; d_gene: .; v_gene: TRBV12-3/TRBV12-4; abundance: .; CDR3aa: CASSNSMSGYTF; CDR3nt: TGTGCCAGCAGCAATTCAATGTCGGGCTACACCTTC
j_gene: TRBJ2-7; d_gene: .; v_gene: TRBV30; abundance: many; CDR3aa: CAWSVGGGAYEQYF; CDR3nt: TGTGCCTGGAGTGTAGGAGGGGGAGCCTACGAGCAGTACTTC
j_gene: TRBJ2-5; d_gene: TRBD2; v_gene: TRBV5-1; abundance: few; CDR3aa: CASSIAGGQETQYF; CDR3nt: TGCGCCAGCAGCATAGCGGGGGGTCAAGAGACCCAGTACTTC
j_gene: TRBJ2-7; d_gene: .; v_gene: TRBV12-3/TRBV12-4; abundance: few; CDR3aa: CASSLARLRGRSYEQYF; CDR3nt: TGTGCCAGCAGTTTAGCAAGGTTAAGGGGGAGAAGCTACGAGCAGTACTTC
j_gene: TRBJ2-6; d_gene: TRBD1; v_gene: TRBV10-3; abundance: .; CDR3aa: CAISPRGGPGANVLTF; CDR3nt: TGTGCCATCAGCCCCCGAGGGGGCCCTGGGGCCAACGTCCTGACTTTC
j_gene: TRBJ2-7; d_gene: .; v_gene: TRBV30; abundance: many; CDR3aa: CAWSAGHSYEQYF; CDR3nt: TGTGCCTGGAGTGCAGGACATTCCTACGAGCAGTACTTC
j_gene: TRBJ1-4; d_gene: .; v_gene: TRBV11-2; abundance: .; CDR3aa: CASSSSGRNYEKLFF; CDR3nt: TGTGCCAGCAGCTCCTCAGGGCGGAACTATGAAAAACTGTTTTTT
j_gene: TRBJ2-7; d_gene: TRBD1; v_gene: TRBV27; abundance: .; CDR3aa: CASSLYLRGRGEQYF; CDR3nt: TGTGCCAGCAGTTTATATTTGAGGGGGCGCGGCGAGCAGTACTTC
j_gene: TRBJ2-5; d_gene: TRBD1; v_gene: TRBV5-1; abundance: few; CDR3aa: CASSLATGGVRQETQYF; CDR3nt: TGCGCCAGCAGCTTGGCGACAGGGGGCGTAAGGCAAGAGACCCAGTACTTC
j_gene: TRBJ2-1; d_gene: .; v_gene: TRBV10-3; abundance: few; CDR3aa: CAISAGDTDNEQFF; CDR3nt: TGTGCCATCAGTGCAGGGGACACAGACAATGAGCAGTTCTTC
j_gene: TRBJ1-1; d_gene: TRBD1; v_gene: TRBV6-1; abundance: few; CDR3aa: CASSLTGGNQIGTEAFF; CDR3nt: TGTGCCAGCAGCCTCACAGGGGGCAATCAGATCGGTACTGAAGCTTTCTTT
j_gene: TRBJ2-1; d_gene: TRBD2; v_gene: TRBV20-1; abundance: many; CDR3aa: CSARHGTSGYNEQFF; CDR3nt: TGCAGTGCTAGACACGGGACTAGCGGCTACAATGAGCAGTTCTTC